This passage covers 31 T cell receptor beta chains from one sample sequenced in a study of cytomegalovirus exposure and HLA in healthy donors. PCR involved 60 Vbeta and 13 Jbeta primers. Some clones are missing from TCRdb's copy, which holds only in-frame ones; the method was immunoSEQ multiplex PCR. The data show 100,000 to 150,000 clones, over 65% seen once. Input material: PBMCs. The source of these receptors is a woman aged 40 to 50 in good health and CMV-seronegative.

V and J are TRBV13 and TRBJ1-2, with D maybe TRBD1 (6 bases). The ends were cut back, 5 bases at V and 7 bases at J, with 17 bases in the middle. This CDR3 is built from 14 residues. The V gene's germline CDR1 is PRHDT and CDR2 FYEKMQ (reference sequence). The CDR3 here is CASSPRTGMGGYTF. The CDR3 DNA reads TGTGCCAGCAGCCCCCGAACAGGGATGGGTGGCTACACCTTC. The whole variable domain, remainder taken from reference TRBV13 and TRBJ1-2, is AAGVIQSPRHLIKEKRETATLKCYPIPRHDTVYWYQQGPGQDPQFLISFYEKMQSDKGSIPDRFSAQQFSDYHSELNMSSLELGDSALYFCASSPRTGMGGYTFGSGTRLTVV.

This chain joins TRBV2 and TRBJ1-5, with D hard to call. Trimming left V 6 bases short and J 4 bases short, with 10 bases between. Germline loops: CDR1 SNHLY, CDR2 FYNNEI. The CDR3 totals 13 residues. This chain's CDR3 is CASRPYRNQPQHF. The CDR3 region has the DNA TGTGCCAGCAGACCATACAGAAATCAGCCCCAGCATTTT. The full variable domain, with the rest looked up from reference TRBV2 and TRBJ1-5, is EPEVTQTPSHQVTQMGQEVILRCVPISNHLYFYWYRQILGQKVEFLVSFYNNEISEKSEIFDDQFSVERPDGSNFTLKIRSTKLEDSAMYFCASRPYRNQPQHFGDGTRLSIL.

The genes are TRBV9 and TRBJ2-7, with a tentative D call TRBD1 (6 bases). The V end lost 4 bases, the J end lost 2 bases, and 16 bases lay between the germline ends. The CDR3 has 15 amino acids. Germline-derived CDR1 and CDR2 are SGDLS and YYNGEE. The CDR3 DNA reads TGTGCCAGCAGCCCAGCCGGCCAGGGGACCTACGAGCAGTACTTC. The encoded protein is CASSPAGQGTYEQYF.

The chain couples TRBV25-1 to TRBJ2-7; weak D call: TRBD2 (6 bases). CDR3 length equals 13 residues. Germline CDR1 and CDR2: MGHDK and SYGVNS. Deletions cut 6 bases from V and 6 bases from J, with 15 bases between. CDR3 in amino acids: CASSPGGRGEQYF. CDR3 in DNA: TGTGCCAGCAGCCCTGGAGGGCGAGGCGAGCAGTACTTC.

The chain has TRBV9 and TRBJ2-5, with TRBD2 matching over 7 bases. Germline V CDR1 and CDR2: SGDLS, YYNGEE. This CDR3 has 14 residues. The ends lost 0 bases at V and 4 bases at J; junction bases unmatched: 3. The CDR3 nucleotides read TGTGCCAGCAGCGTAGATGGGGGGGGAGAGACCCAGTACTTC. It yields the protein CASSVDGGGETQYF.

The chain combines TRBV19 with TRBJ1-5; 8 nucleotides agree with TRBD1. CDR1 is LNHDA and CDR2 is SQIVND in the germline V gene (reference sequence). The CDR3 runs 14 residues. The trim removed 8 bases at V and 4 bases at J, leaving 7 bases unmatched. CDR3 sequence reads: CASAWTGTNQPQHF. The CDR3 DNA sequence: TGTGCCAGTGCATGGACAGGGACTAATCAGCCCCAGCATTTT.

The chain links TRBV6-5 to TRBJ2-7; D not resolved. CDR1 is MNHEY and CDR2 is SVGAGI in the germline V gene. The CDR3 covers 15 residues. V was trimmed by 0 bases and J by 4 bases, leaving 13 bases between them. In nucleotides, the CDR3 is TGTGCCAGCAGTTACTCGATGTCAAGCCATTACGAGCAGTACTTC. Protein product: CASSYSMSSHYEQYF.

This clone occurred once. The chain uses TRBV6-5 and TRBJ2-1; TRBD1 aligns across 7 bases. The germline CDR1 and CDR2 sequences are MNHEY and SVGAGI. J lost 5 bases, V lost 2 bases, and 6 bases had no gene match. The CDR3 consists of 15 residues. CDR3 region: CASSYLPGTDNEQFF. The CDR3 DNA reads as TGTGCCAGCAGTTACCTCCCAGGGACAGACAATGAGCAGTTCTTC.

The chain recombines TRBV5-4 with TRBJ2-7; 8 positions agree with TRBD2. CDR3 length equals 13 residues. Germline values: CDR1 SGHNT, CDR2 YYREEE (reference sequence). V shed 1 base and J 7 bases; nucleotides not matched to a gene: 4. DNA for the CDR3: TGTGCCAGCAGCTTGTCGGGAGGGCGAGAGCAGTACTTC. It is translated as CASSLSGGREQYF.

This chain uses TRBV4-3 with TRBJ2-1; TRBD2 aligns across 12 bases. Per germline, CDR1 LGHNA and CDR2 YSLEER. V shed 4 bases and J 8 bases; nucleotides not matched to a gene: 15. CDR3 length: 18 amino acids. CDR3 residues: CASSLRTRLAGASDEQFF. The DNA of the CDR3 is TGCGCCAGCAGCCTAAGGACCCGACTAGCGGGAGCGTCGGATGAGCAGTTCTTC.

This clone has only one observation. V is TRBV28 and J is TRBJ2-7, with a possible D match to TRBD1 (6 bases). V lost 6 bases, J lost 6 bases, and 12 bases lay in between. The germline V gene has CDR1 MDHEN and CDR2 SYDVKM. The CDR3 has 12 residues. CDR3 in amino acids: CASRPTGFEQYF. The CDR3 bases are TGTGCCAGCAGACCTACAGGGTTCGAGCAGTACTTC.

The CDR3 DNA reads TGTGCCAGCAGCTCGTCGACCGGGACTAGAGGTGCAGATACGCAGTATTTT. Translating it yields CASSSSTGTRGADTQYF. The chain links TRBV7-6 to TRBJ2-3, with TRBD2 matching 8 bases. The CDR3 is 17 amino acids. V trimming: 4 bases; J trimming: 4 bases; junction bases outside the gene matches: 13. Germline V gene lookup returns CDR1 SGHVS and CDR2 FNYEAQ.

The gene calls are TRBV27 and TRBJ1-6; maybe TRBD1 (6 bases). Trimming cost V 10 bases and J 4 bases, with 17 bases left between them. This CDR3 spans 15 amino acids. Per the germline V gene, CDR1 is MNHEY and CDR2 is SMNVEV (reference sequence). CDR3: CAIYRADGYNSPLHF. The CDR3 DNA reads as TGTGCCATCTACAGGGCGGACGGGTATAATTCACCCCTCCACTTT.

This chain joins TRBV19 and TRBJ2-7; a weak D match, TRBD2 (6 bases). This CDR3 has 16 residues. Trimming left V 6 bases short and J 1 base short, with 19 bases between. Germline-derived CDR1 and CDR2 are LNHDA and SQIVND (reference sequence). CDR3: CASSSTATSGSYEQYF. The DNA of the CDR3 is TGTGCCAGTAGCTCGACTGCGACTAGTGGGTCCTACGAGCAGTACTTC. Based on the CDR3 plus reference TRBV19 and TRBJ2-7, the full variable domain is DGGITQSPKYLFRKEGQNVTLSCEQNLNHDAMYWYRQDPGQGLRLIYYSQIVNDFQKGDIAEGYSVSREKKESFPLTVTSAQKNPTAFYLCASSSTATSGSYEQYFGPGTRLTVT.

The rearrangement uses TRBV5-6 and TRBJ2-7; possibly TRBD1 for D (6 bases). Trimming shortened V by 0 bases and J by 5 bases, and 21 bases separated the two germline ends. The CDR3 is 17 amino acids. CDR1 and CDR2 from the germline V gene are SGHDT and YYEEEE. This CDR3 reads CASSLGFGQMGFDEQYF. The CDR3 region has the DNA TGTGCCAGCAGCTTGGGGTTCGGACAGATGGGTTTTGACGAGCAGTACTTC.

This clone was observed once. CDR3 loop: CASSDPGTGISEQYF. CDR3 nucleotides: TGCGCCAGCAGCGATCCCGGAACAGGTATATCCGAGCAGTACTTC. The rearrangement joins TRBV5-1 to TRBJ2-7; D is possibly TRBD1 (5 bases). The germline V gene encodes CDR1 SGHRS and CDR2 YFSETQ. With 4 bases removed from V and 6 bases from J, the gap between germline ends came to 20 bases. This CDR3 has 15 amino acids.

The V gene is TRBV15, the J gene TRBJ2-3, with unresolved D. The CDR3 consists of 15 residues. V was pared by 0 bases and J by 6 bases, with 13 bases between. Germline-derived CDR1 and CDR2 are LNHNV and YYDKDF (reference sequence). The CDR3 coding sequence is TGTGCCACCAGCAGAGATCCGGGTTTGGAGGATACGCAGTATTTT. Translating it yields CATSRDPGLEDTQYF.

V usage is TRBV6-6 and J usage is TRBJ1-6; TRBD1 matches 8 bases. Trimming took 6 bases from V and 7 from J; bases not matched to a gene: 5. Germline values: CDR1 MNHNY, CDR2 SVGAGI (reference sequence). The CDR3 runs 14 residues. This chain's CDR3 is CASRQGTGNSPLHF. The CDR3 coding sequence is TGTGCCAGCAGGCAGGGGACAGGCAATTCACCCCTCCACTTT.

This clone was seen a single time. The J gene is TRBJ1-6, the V gene TRBV7-9; tentative D call: TRBD1 (5 bases). The V gene's germline CDR1 is SEHNR and CDR2 FQNEAQ (reference sequence). The V gene lost 5 bases and the J gene lost 11 bases, with 13 bases spanning the gap. This CDR3 has 13 amino acids. The CDR3: CASSGLQGAPLHF. CDR3 bases: TGTGCCAGCAGCGGCCTTCAGGGCGCACCCCTCCACTTT.

The V and J genes are TRBV6-4 and TRBJ1-5, with no clear D. Germline loops: CDR1 MRHNA, CDR2 SNTAGT. Trimming left V 5 bases short and J 4 bases short, with 9 bases between. This CDR3 has 13 amino acids. CDR3: CASSLEPNQPQHF. CDR3 nucleotides: TGTGCCAGCAGTTTGGAGCCGAATCAGCCCCAGCATTTT.

The chain joins TRBV28 to TRBJ1-5; D possibly corresponds to TRBD1 (5 bases). Germline CDR1 and CDR2: MDHEN and SYDVKM. The CDR3 is 16 residues long. V lost 6 bases and J lost 5, with 20 bases in between. CDR3 loop: CASRTLGGGLHQPQHF. In nucleotides, the CDR3 is TGTGCCAGCAGGACCCTTGGGGGGGGACTACATCAGCCCCAGCATTTT.

This clone was picked up one time. The DNA of the CDR3 is TGTGCCAGCAGCATCCCCGGCGCAGGGGCAGATACGCAGTATTTT. This codes for CASSIPGAGADTQYF. The V and J genes are TRBV5-6 and TRBJ2-3; a weak D match, TRBD1 (6 bases). There are 15 residues in the CDR3. CDR1 and CDR2 (germline): SGHDT, YYEEEE. V shed 4 bases and J shed 4 bases, with 16 bases lying between them.

The chain has TRBV6-5 and TRBJ1-2; D call uncertain. The CDR3 has 11 residues. V lost 4 bases, J lost 7 bases, and 7 bases lay in between. Germline CDR1 MNHEY, CDR2 SVGAGI. This CDR3 is CASSSLGGYTF. DNA for the CDR3: TGTGCCAGCAGTTCACTCGGTGGCTACACCTTC.

The chain recombines TRBV18 with TRBJ1-5; D ambiguous. CDR1 is KGHSH, CDR2 LQKENI, per germline. This CDR3 is built from 17 residues. V lost 3 bases, J lost 1 base, and 16 bases lay in between. The CDR3 region has the DNA TGTGCCAGCTCACCCGTCTCTCCGGGAGCGAGCAATCAGCCCCAGCATTTT. Translated, it gives CASSPVSPGASNQPQHF.

Here the CDR3 DNA reads TGTGCCAGCAGTTTAGCTAGAGGGGGCGGACAGCCCCAGCATTTT. It specifies CASSLARGGGQPQHF. The genes are TRBV27 and TRBJ1-5; 7 bases line up with TRBD1. This CDR3 spans 15 amino acids. V shed 2 bases and J 7 bases; nucleotides not matched to a gene: 8. Germline CDR1 MNHEY, CDR2 SMNVEV (reference sequence).

The V call is TRBV27, the J call TRBJ1-1, with 9 bases aligning to TRBD1. V trimming: 1 base; J trimming: 4 bases; junction bases outside the gene matches: 16. The CDR3 has 19 amino acids. Germline CDR1 is MNHEY and CDR2 is SMNVEV (reference sequence). This CDR3 reads CASSLYFRDRVRGPTEAFF. The CDR3 coding sequence is TGTGCCAGCAGTTTATATTTCCGGGACAGGGTAAGGGGTCCCACTGAAGCTTTCTTT.

This clone has only one observation. The V call is TRBV9, the J call TRBJ1-3, with 7 bases fitting TRBD1. The germline CDR1 and CDR2 sequences are SGDLS and YYNGEE. The length of the CDR3 is 14 residues. The V and J ends lost 2 bases and 2 bases, in that order; junction bases with no gene match: 1. In DNA form, the CDR3 reads TGTGCCAGCAGCGTGGGACAGACTGGAAACACCATATATTTT. Protein sequence: CASSVGQTGNTIYF.

The chain employs TRBV21-1 and TRBJ2-1; the table's TRBD1 call for D was not verified on the DNA. TRBV21-1 is a listed pseudogene. The CDR3 length is 14 residues. CDR3 region: CASSDSDRYSKQFF. The CDR3 DNA reads TGTGCCAGCAGCGATTCAGACAGGTACTCTAAGCAGTTCTTC.

The rearrangement uses TRBV9 and TRBJ1-1, with D tentatively TRBD1 (5 bases). Germline CDR1 reads SGDLS; CDR2 reads YYNGEE. Trimming took off 3 bases at V and 4 bases at J, with 19 bases between the two ends. There are 16 residues in the CDR3. CDR3 in DNA: TGTGCCAGCAGCGCCAAAGGGGACTCCAGTCCCACTGAAGCTTTCTTT. Translating gives CASSAKGDSSPTEAFF.

This chain joins TRBV11-2 and TRBJ2-7; 9 bases match TRBD1. The CDR3 loop spans 14 amino acids. Losses at the gene ends were 8 bases for V and 2 bases for J; bases not matched to a gene: 7. Germline CDR1 reads SGHAT; CDR2 reads FQNNGV. CDR3 sequence: CASSGTGKPYEQYF. The CDR3, as DNA: TGTGCCAGCTCCGGGACAGGGAAACCCTACGAGCAGTACTTC.

CDR3 protein: CASRVGQGYQPQHF. Here the CDR3 DNA reads TGTGCCAGTAGAGTGGGACAGGGATATCAGCCCCAGCATTTT. The chain links TRBV19 to TRBJ1-5, with 9 positions matching TRBD1. This CDR3 has 14 amino acids. Germline CDR1 and CDR2: LNHDA and SQIVND (reference sequence). V was clipped by 6 bases and J by 5 bases; unmatched bases: 5.